The following is a TCR beta chain sequence with its context. The data belong to a study of CD8+ T cells in alopecia areata. The CDR3 length is 14 residues. Germline-derived CDR1 and CDR2 are MNHNY and SVGAGI (reference sequence). Trimming left V 2 bases short and J 4 bases short, with 9 bases between. It was cDNA, reverse transcribed from extracted RNA, that served as the sequencing template. Sequencing was performed with immunoSEQ multiplex PCR; in TCRdb, only in-frame clones are kept and a portion is missing. The top ten hold 2% to 3% of the sample, which has roughly 210,000 clones, less than 45% seen once. Treatment defined: oral pan-JAK inhibitor, 5-10 mg twice daily.

J is TRBJ1-5 and V is TRBV6-6; D call uncertain. Sequencing used CD4+ T cells sorted from blood, obtained between weeks 36 and 40, from a patient treated with tofacitinib. The sequence was collected from a human donor with alopecia areata. In DNA form, the CDR3 reads TGTGCCAGCAGTTACATTACACCGAATCAGCCCCAGCATTTT. Translating it yields CASSYITPNQPQHF.